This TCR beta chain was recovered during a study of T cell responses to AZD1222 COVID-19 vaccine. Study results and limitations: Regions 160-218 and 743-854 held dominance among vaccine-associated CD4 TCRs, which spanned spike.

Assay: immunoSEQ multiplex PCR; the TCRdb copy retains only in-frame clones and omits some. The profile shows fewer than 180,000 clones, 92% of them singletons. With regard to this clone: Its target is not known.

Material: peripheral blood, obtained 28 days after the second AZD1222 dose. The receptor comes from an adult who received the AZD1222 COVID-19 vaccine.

CDR3 DNA: TGCGCCAGCAGCTTGCAAAGGGGCTCTGGAAACACCATATATTTT. Amino acid sequence: CASSLQRGSGNTIYF. The chain couples TRBV5-1 to TRBJ1-3; possibly TRBD1 for D (5 bases). The V end was cut by 1 base, the J end by 0 bases, with 8 bases between. The CDR3 is 15 residues long. Germline CDR1 reads SGHRS; CDR2 reads YFSETQ.